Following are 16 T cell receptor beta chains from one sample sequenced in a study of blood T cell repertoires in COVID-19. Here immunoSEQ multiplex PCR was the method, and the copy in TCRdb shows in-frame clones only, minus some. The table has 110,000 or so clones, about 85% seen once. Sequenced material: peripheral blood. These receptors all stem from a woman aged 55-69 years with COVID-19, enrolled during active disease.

The CDR3 protein is CSAQPGVITEAFF. In DNA form, the CDR3 reads TGCAGCGCCCAACCAGGGGTCATCACTGAAGCTTTCTTT. This chain links TRBV29-1 with TRBJ1-1; D is possibly TRBD1 (6 bases). Per the germline V gene, CDR1 is SQVTM and CDR2 is ANQGSEA. The CDR3 runs to 13 residues. V lost 7 bases, J lost 4 bases, and 16 bases lay in between.

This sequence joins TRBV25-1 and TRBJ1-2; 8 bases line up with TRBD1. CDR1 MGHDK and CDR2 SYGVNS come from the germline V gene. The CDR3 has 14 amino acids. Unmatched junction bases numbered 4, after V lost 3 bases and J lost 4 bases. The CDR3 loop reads CASSEVQGGYGYTF. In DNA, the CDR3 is TGTGCCAGCAGTGAGGTACAGGGGGGCTATGGCTACACCTTC.

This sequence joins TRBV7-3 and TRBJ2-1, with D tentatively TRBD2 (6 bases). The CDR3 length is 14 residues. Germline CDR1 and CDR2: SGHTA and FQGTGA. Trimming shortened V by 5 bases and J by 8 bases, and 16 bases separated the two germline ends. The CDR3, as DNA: TGTGCCAGCAGCCCCCGACCCGCGGGGCATGAGCAGTTCTTC. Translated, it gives CASSPRPAGHEQFF.

The CDR3 loop reads CASSQVSPRGYGYTF. CDR3 DNA sequence: TGCGCCAGCAGCCAAGTGTCCCCCCGGGGCTATGGCTACACCTTC. The gene calls are TRBV4-1 and TRBJ1-2; the D is unclear. The V end lost 1 base, the J end lost 4 bases, and 13 bases lay between the germline ends. The germline CDR1 and CDR2 sequences are MGHRA and YSYEKL. The CDR3 is 15 residues long.

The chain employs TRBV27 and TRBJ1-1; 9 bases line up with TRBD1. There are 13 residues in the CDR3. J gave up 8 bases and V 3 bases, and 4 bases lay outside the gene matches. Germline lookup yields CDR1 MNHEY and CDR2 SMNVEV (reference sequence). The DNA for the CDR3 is TGTGCCAGCAGTTTTGGGACAGGGACCGAAGCTTTCTTT. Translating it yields CASSFGTGTEAFF.

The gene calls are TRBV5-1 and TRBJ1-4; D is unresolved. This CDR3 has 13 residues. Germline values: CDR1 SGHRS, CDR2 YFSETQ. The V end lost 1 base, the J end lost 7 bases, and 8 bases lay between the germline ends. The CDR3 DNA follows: TGCGCCAGCAGCTTGAACCGGGGTGAAAAACTGTTTTTT. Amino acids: CASSLNRGEKLFF.

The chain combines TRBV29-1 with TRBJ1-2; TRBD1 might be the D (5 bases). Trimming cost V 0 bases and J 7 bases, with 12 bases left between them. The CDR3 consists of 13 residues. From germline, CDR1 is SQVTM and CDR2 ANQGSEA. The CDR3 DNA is TGCAGCGTTGAAGATGGTCAGGGTGGTGGCTACACCTTC. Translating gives CSVEDGQGGGYTF.

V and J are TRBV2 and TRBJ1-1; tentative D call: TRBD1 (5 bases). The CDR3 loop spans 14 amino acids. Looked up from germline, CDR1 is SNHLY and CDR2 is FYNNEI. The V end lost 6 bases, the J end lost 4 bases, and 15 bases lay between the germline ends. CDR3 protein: CASRSIQGGTEAFF. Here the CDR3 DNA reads TGTGCCAGCAGAAGCATTCAGGGTGGCACTGAAGCTTTCTTT.

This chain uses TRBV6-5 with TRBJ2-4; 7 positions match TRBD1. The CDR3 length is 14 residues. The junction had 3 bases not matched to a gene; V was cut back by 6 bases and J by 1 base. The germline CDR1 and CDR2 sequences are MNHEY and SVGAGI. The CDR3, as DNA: TGTGCCAGCAGGCCGACAGGGGCCAAAAACATTCAGTACTTC. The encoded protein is CASRPTGAKNIQYF.

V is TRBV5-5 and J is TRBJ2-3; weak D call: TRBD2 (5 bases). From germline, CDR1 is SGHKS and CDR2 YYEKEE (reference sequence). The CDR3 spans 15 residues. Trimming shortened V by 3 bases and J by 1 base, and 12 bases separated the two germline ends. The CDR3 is CASSYWEMGTDTQYF. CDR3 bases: TGTGCCAGCAGCTATTGGGAGATGGGCACAGATACGCAGTATTTT.

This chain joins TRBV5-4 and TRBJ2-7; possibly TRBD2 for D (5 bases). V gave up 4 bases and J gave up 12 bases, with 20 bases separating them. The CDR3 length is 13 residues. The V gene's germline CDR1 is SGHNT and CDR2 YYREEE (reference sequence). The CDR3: CASSVNPEAKVYF. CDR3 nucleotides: TGTGCCAGCAGCGTAAACCCGGAGGCCAAAGTGTACTTC.

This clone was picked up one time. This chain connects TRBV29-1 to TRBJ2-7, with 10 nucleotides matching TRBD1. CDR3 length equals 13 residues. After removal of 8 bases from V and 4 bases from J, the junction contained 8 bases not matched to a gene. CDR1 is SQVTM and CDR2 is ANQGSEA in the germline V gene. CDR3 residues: CSTAGTGDYEQYF. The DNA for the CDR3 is TGCAGCACAGCCGGGACAGGGGATTACGAGCAGTACTTC.

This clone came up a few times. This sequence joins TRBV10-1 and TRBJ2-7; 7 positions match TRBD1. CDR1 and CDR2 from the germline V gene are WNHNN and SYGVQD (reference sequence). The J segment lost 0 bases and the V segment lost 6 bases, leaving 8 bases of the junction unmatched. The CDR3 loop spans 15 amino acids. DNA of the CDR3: TGCGCCAGCAGAAACAGGACAGGACTCTCCTACGAGCAGTACTTC. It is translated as CASRNRTGLSYEQYF.

CDR3 sequence: CASRKAGTALGYEQYF. The CDR3 region has the DNA TGTGCCAGCAGGAAGGCCGGGACAGCCCTCGGGTACGAGCAGTACTTC. The gene calls are TRBV13 and TRBJ2-7; 7 positions agree with TRBD1. V was pared by 6 bases and J by 4 bases, with 15 bases of the junction left unmatched. This CDR3 has 16 residues. CDR1 PRHDT and CDR2 FYEKMQ come from the germline V gene (reference sequence).

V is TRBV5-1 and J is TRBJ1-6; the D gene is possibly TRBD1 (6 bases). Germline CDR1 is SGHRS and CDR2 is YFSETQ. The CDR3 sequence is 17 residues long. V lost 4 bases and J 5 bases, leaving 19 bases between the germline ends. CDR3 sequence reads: CASSPRGTRQNNSPLHF. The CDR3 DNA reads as TGCGCCAGCAGCCCAAGGGGGACCAGACAGAATAATTCACCCCTCCACTTT.

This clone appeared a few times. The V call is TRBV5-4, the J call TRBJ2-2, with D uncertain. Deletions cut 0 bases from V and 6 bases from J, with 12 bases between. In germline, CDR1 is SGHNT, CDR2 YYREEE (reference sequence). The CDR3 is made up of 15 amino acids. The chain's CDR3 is CASSLDRRGPGELFF. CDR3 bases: TGTGCCAGCAGCTTGGACCGACGCGGCCCCGGGGAGCTGTTTTTT.